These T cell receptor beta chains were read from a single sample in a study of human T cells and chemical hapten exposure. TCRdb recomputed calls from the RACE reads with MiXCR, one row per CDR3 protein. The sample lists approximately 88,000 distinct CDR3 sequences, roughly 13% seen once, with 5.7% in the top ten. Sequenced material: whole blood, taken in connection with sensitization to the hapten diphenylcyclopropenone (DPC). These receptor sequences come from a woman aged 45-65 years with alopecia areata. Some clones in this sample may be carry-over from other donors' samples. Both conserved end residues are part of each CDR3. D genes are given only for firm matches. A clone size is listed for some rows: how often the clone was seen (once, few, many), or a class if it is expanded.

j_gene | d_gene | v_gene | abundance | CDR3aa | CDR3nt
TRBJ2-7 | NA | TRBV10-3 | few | CAISGLAFVTF | TGTGCCATCAGTGGCCTCGCATTCGTAACCTTC
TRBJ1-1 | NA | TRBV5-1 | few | CASSFRPLPNTEAFF | TGCGCCAGCAGCTTCCGGCCGCTCCCCAACACTGAAGCTTTCTTT
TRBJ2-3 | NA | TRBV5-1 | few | CASSLTLAPTDTQYF | TGCGCCAGCAGCTTAACGCTAGCGCCCACAGATACGCAGTATTTT
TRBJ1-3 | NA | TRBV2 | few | CASCWSSGNTIYF | TGTGCCAGCTGCTGGAGCTCTGGAAACACCATATATTTT
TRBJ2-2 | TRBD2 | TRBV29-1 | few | CSVAHSGRNGELFF | TGCAGCGTTGCCCATAGCGGGAGAAACGGGGAGCTGTTTTTT
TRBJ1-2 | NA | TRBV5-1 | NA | CASSLDTFYGYTF | TGCGCCAGCAGCTTGGACACCTTCTATGGCTACACCTTC
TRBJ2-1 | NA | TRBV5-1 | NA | CASSLEYGSYNEQFF | TGCGCCAGCAGCTTAGAGTACGGGTCATACAATGAGCAGTTCTTC
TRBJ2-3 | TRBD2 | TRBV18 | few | CASSPGTSGKYTQYF | TGTGCCAGCTCACCGGGAACTAGCGGGAAATATACGCAGTATTTT
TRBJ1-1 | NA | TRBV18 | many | CASSPSGTEAFF | TGTGCCAGCTCACCAAGTGGCACTGAAGCTTTCTTT
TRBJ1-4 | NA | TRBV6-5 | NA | CASRTRAPNEKLFF | TGTGCCAGCAGGACGCGGGCACCAAATGAAAAACTGTTTTTT
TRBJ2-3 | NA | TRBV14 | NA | CASSEWDNGTDTQYF | TGTGCCAGCAGCGAGTGGGACAATGGCACAGATACGCAGTATTTT
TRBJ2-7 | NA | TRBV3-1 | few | CASSQLRESSQYF | TGTGCCAGCAGCCAACTCAGGGAGAGTTCGCAGTACTTC
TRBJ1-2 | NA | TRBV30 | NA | CARTPGTSNYGYTF | TGTGCCAGAACCCCCGGGACCTCGAACTATGGCTACACCTTC
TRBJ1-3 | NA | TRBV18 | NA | CASSEGRGSGNTIYF | TGTGCCAGCTCCGAAGGCCGGGGGTCTGGAAACACCATATATTTT
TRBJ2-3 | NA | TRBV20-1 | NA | CSSGDPTTDTQYF | TGCAGCTCCGGGGACCCGACCACAGATACGCAGTATTTT
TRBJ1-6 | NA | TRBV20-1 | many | CSARGGEDYNSPLHF | TGCAGTGCTAGGGGGGGGGAGGACTATAATTCACCCCTCCACTTT
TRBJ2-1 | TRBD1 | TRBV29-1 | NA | CSVEDRGRGNEQFF | TGCAGCGTTGAAGACAGGGGGCGAGGGAATGAGCAGTTCTTC
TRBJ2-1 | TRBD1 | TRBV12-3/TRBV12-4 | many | CASSLLGGSEQFF | TGTGCCAGCAGTTTATTAGGGGGCAGTGAGCAGTTCTTC
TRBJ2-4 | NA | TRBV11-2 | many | CASSQIGQLAKNIQYF | TGTGCCAGCAGCCAAATCGGACAGCTAGCCAAAAACATTCAGTACTTC
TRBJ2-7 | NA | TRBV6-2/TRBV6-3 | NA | CASSVTIYEQYF | TGTGCCAGCTCGGTGACCATCTACGAGCAGTACTTC
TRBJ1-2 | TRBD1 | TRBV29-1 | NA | CSVTTGNYGYTF | TGCAGCGTCACGACAGGGAACTATGGCTACACCTTC
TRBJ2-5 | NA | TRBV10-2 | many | CASRNGLQDQETQYF | TGCGCCAGCAGGAACGGGCTCCAAGACCAAGAGACCCAGTACTTC
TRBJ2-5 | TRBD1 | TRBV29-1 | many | CSVGDRDQETQYF | TGCAGCGTTGGTGACAGGGACCAAGAGACCCAGTACTTC
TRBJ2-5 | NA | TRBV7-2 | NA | CASSWGLRTFGRQETQYF | TGTGCCAGCAGCTGGGGACTCAGGACCTTCGGAAGGCAAGAGACCCAGTACTTC
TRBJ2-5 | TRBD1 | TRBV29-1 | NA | CSAATGGAETQYF | TGCAGCGCCGCGACAGGGGGCGCCGAGACCCAGTACTTC
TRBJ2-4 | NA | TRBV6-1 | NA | CASGPGPGMNNIQYF | TGTGCCAGCGGCCCCGGGCCCGGGATGAACAACATTCAGTACTTC
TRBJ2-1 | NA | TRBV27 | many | CASSTPSTTNEQFF | TGTGCCAGCAGTACCCCTAGTACCACCAATGAGCAGTTCTTC
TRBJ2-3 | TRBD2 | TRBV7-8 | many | CASSWAGGAGLSDTQYF | TGTGCCAGCAGCTGGGCCGGGGGAGCGGGACTTTCGGATACGCAGTATTTT